Reported below is one TCR beta chain. There is no known antigen for this receptor. No base-level quality is on record; no much larger clone is a single base apart. Library preparation used the immunoSEQ multiplex PCR assay. DNA from the CD4+ T cells that had been cultured and isolated underwent TCR beta CDR3 sequencing. As for the authors' bioinformatics: The analysis removed non-productive TCR sequences, trimmed reads to the CDR3 region, and retained only CDR3s that were 7 or more amino acids long. Antigen-specific clonotypes were identified using the MANAFEST web app by comparison of expansion in peptide wells against reference cultures. To be called positive, a clone needed expansion at FDR<0.05 compared with the reference and with all other wells, an odds ratio greater than 5, and a frequency greater than 0.1% in two replicate wells. A clonotype was defined as cross-reactive if the clonotype was significantly expanded both in SARS-CoV-2 spike wells and in at least one common cold coronavirus spike condition. CDR3 similarity was assessed by Levenshtein distance with the stringdist R package, and unrooted trees were built with ape in R 3.6.1. TCRdb mirrors the immuneACCESS table, restricted to in-frame sequences. Some clones are absent from its copies; in checked studies, under half trace to an unresolved V gene, and the reason for the others is unknown. The V and J calls and clone size are taken from that table; D and trimming were inferred from the DNA. For this sample there are approximately 66,000 clones; 70% to 85% appear just once. Together, the top ten hold roughly 2.2% of the sample.

The source of the sample is a study of vaccination effects on CD4 cells after COVID-19 (dated by TCRdb to about 2022). For the wider study: In the ViraFEST assay, PBMC were stimulated with viral peptide pools, and TCR sequencing was then used to find antigen-specific CD4+ T cell clonotypes based on their expansion. Cultures from other donors in the study were sequenced using the Oncomine TCR Beta short-read assay on an Illumina iSeq 100. Altogether, over 9 COVID-19 convalescent patients and 4 SARS-CoV-2-naive healthy vaccine recipients made up the full study. Post-vaccine samples across the study were collected a median of 72 days after the second dose, with a range of 14 to 241. Each well held two million PBMC cultured in IMDM containing approximately 5.3% human AB serum, about 10 IU/ml IL-2 and gentamicin, along with approximately 10 ug/ml peptides. SARS-CoV-2 spike-specific CD4+ TCR repertoires from before and after mRNA vaccination were compared in COVID-19 convalescent patients and in infection-naive vaccine recipients.

The junction shows trimming of 2 bases on V and 2 bases on J, plus 11 bases between the germline ends. The CDR3 runs 14 amino acids, cysteine and phenylalanine included. The entry retains the CDR3 DNA only, 42 bases that are in frame from base 1. In the germline V gene, CDR1 corresponds to SQVTM and CDR2 to ANQGSEA. General findings and caveats noted by the study authors: Among healthy vaccine recipients, nearly all vaccine-induced clones were SARS-CoV-2 mono-reactive, and only 1 of 255 was cross-reactive with common cold coronaviruses. At late post-vaccination timepoints, both infection-induced and vaccine-induced clones showed marked clonal contraction, consistent with waning T cell responses. Only a small number of convalescent patients were included, and no early post-infection timepoints were available, which limited the study.

After about 9 days of culture, CD4+ T cells were isolated with the EasySep CD4+ T cell isolation kit. Participants received two doses of either the BNT162b2 or the mRNA-1273 mRNA SARS-CoV-2 vaccine. None of the healthy vaccine recipients had a prior SARS-CoV-2 infection, which was confirmed by nucleocapsid antibody tests that came back negative both before and after vaccination. Half of the culture medium was replaced with fresh IL-2-containing medium on days 3 and 7. Each peptide stimulation condition was cultured in triplicate wells unless otherwise noted. Using Ficoll-Paque Plus gradient centrifugation, PBMC were separated from whole blood and then either used fresh or cryopreserved at -140C. Genomic DNA was extracted from cultured CD4+ T cells with the QIAamp micro DNA kit.

The sample in question was CD4+ T cells from PBMCs cultured without peptide, obtained after COVID-19 vaccination. This sequence originates from a human donor who received a COVID-19 vaccine. The chain links TRBV29-1 with TRBJ2-3; a tentative D call is TRBD2 (6 bases match). The CDR3 protein: CSVEKAGPTDTQYF. Here is the DNA: TGCAGCGTTGAAAAGGCGGGGCCCACAGATACGCAGTATTTT.